This TCR beta chain was identified during a study of blood T cell repertoires in COVID-19. The repertoire was sequenced with immunoSEQ multiplex PCR; TCRdb's copy has only in-frame clones and lacks some. The table includes about 130,000 clones, 80% to 85% detected once. Sample: peripheral blood. This TCR was sampled from a woman aged 50 to 60 with acute or convalescent COVID-19.

The DNA for the CDR3 is TGTGCCAGCAGCTCGACAGGGGGCGAGACTGAAGCTTTCTTT. Protein: CASSSTGGETEAFF. The chain is built from TRBV7-9 and TRBJ1-1, with 10 positions matching TRBD1. Unmatched junction bases numbered 4, after V lost 4 bases and J lost 5 bases. The CDR3 sequence is 14 residues long. Germline CDR1 SEHNR, CDR2 FQNEAQ (reference sequence).